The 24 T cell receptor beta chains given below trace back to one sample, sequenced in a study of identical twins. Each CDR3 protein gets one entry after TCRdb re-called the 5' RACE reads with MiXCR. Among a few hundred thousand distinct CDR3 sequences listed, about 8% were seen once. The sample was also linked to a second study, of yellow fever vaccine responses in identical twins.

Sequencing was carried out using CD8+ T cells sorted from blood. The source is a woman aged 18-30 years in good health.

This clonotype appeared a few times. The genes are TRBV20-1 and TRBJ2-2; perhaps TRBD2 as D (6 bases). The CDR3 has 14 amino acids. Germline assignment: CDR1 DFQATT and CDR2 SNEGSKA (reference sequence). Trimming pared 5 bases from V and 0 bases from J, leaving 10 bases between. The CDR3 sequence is CSAAGLANTGELFF. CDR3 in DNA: TGCAGTGCTGCGGGACTTGCGAACACCGGGGAGCTGTTTTTT.

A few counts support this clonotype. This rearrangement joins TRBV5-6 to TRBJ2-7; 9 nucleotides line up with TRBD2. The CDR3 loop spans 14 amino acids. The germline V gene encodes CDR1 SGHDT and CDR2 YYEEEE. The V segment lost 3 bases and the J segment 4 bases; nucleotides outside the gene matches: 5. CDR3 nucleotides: TGTGCCAGCAGCTGGGCTAGCGGGGCGTACGAGCAGTACTTC. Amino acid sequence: CASSWASGAYEQYF.

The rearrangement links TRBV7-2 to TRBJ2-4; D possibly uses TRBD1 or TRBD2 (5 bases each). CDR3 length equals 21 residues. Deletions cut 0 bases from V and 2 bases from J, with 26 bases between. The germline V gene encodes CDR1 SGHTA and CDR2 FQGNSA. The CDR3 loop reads CASSLAGENTQGLLTKNIQYF. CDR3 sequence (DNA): TGTGCCAGCAGCTTAGCGGGGGAGAACACACAAGGCCTTTTGACCAAAAACATTCAGTACTTC.

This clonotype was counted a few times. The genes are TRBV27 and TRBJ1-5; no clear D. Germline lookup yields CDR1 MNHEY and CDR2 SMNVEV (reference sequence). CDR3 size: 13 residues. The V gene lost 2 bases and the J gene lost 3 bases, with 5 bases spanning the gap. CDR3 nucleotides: TGTGCCAGCAGTTTAGCCCACAATCAGCCCCAGCATTTT. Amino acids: CASSLAHNQPQHF.

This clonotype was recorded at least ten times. CDR3 sequence (DNA): TGTGCCAGCAGGCCCAGGACCCAGAACACTGAAGCTTTCTTT. Translation: CASRPRTQNTEAFF. The rearrangement links TRBV6-2 or TRBV6-3 to TRBJ1-1; D not resolved. CDR3 length: 14 residues. Germline V gene lookup returns CDR1 MNHEY and CDR2 SVGEGT. Trimming shortened V by 6 bases and J by 1 base, and 12 bases separated the two germline ends.

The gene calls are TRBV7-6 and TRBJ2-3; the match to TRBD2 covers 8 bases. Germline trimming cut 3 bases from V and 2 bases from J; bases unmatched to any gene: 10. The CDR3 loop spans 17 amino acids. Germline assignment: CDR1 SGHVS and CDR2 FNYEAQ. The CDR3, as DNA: TGTGCCAGCAGCTTGGCTTTTGCGGGAGGTTTCACAGATACGCAGTATTTT. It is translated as CASSLAFAGGFTDTQYF.

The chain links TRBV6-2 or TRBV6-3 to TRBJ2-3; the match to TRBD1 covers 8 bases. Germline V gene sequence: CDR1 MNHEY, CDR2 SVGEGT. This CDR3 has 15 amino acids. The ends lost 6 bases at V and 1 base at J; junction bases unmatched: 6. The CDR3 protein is CASSTDREGTDTQYF. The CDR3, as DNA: TGTGCCAGCAGCACGGACAGGGAGGGCACAGATACGCAGTATTTT.

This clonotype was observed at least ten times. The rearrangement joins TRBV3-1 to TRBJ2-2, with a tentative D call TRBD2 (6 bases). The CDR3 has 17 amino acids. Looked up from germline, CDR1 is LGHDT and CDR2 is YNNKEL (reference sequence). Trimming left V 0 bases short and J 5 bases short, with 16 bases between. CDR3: CASSQDLTSLWTGELFF. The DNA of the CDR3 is TGTGCCAGCAGCCAAGATTTGACTAGTCTTTGGACCGGGGAGCTGTTTTTT.

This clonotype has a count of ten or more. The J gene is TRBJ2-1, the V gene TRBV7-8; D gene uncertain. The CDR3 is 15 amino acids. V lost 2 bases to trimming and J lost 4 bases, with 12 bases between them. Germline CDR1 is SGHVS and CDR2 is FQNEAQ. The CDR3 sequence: CASSLWAWRYNEQFF. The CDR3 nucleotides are TGTGCCAGCAGCTTATGGGCTTGGCGATACAATGAGCAGTTCTTC.

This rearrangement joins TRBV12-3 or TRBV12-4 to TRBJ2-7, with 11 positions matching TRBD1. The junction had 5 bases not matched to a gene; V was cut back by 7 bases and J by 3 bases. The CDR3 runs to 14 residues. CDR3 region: CASNPGTGGYEQYF. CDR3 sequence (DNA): TGTGCCAGCAACCCCGGGACAGGGGGCTACGAGCAGTACTTC.

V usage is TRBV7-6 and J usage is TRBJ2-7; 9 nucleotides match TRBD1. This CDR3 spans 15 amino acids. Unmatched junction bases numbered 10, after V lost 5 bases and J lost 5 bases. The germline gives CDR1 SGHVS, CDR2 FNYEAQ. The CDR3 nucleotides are TGTGCCAGCAGCCCCCCGGGACAGGGAACTAACGAGCAGTACTTC. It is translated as CASSPPGQGTNEQYF.

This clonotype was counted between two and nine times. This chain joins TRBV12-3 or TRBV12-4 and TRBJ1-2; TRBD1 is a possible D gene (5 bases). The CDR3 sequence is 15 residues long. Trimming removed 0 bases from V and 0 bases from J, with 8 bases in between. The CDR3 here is CASSLAGRTNYGYTF. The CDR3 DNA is TGTGCCAGCAGTTTAGCGGGACGGACTAACTATGGCTACACCTTC.

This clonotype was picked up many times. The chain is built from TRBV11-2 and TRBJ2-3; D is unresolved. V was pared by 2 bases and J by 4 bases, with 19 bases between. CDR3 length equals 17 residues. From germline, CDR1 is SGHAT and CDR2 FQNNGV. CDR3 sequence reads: CASSLNSGLSPPDTQYF. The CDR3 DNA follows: TGTGCCAGCAGCTTAAATTCCGGGCTTAGTCCCCCAGATACGCAGTATTTT.

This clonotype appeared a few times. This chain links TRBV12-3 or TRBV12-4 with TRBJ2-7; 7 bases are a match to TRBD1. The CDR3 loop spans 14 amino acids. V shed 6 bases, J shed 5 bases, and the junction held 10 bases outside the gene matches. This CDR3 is CASRARDRINEQYF. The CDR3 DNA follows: TGTGCCAGCAGGGCCCGGGACAGAATTAACGAGCAGTACTTC.

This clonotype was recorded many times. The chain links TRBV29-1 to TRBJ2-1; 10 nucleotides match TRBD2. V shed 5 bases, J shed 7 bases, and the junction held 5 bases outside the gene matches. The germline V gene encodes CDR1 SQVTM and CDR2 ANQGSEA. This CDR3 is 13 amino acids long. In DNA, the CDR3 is TGCAGCGTTTCTAGCGGGGGCATGAATGAGCAGTTCTTC. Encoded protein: CSVSSGGMNEQFF.

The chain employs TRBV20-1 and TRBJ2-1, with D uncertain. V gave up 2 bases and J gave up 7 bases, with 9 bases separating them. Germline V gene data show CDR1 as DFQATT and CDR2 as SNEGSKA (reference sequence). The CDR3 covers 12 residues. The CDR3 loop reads CSARNLGNEQFF. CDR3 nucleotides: TGCAGTGCTAGAAACCTCGGAAATGAGCAGTTCTTC.

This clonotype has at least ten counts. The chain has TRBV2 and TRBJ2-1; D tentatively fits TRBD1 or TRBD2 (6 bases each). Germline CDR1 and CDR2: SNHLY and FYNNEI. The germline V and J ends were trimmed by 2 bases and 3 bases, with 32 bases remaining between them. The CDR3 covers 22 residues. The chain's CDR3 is CASSESKYRRDITGDLYNEQFF. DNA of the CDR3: TGTGCCAGCAGTGAATCGAAGTACAGGAGGGACATTACGGGGGACCTCTACAATGAGCAGTTCTTC.

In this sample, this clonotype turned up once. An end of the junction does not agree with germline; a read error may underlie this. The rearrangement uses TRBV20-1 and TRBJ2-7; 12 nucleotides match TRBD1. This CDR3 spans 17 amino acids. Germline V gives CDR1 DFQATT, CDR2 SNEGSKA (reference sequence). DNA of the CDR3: TGCTGTGCTAGAGATAATTCCGGGACAGGGGGCACGTACGAGCAGTACTTC. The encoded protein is CCARDNSGTGGTYEQYF.

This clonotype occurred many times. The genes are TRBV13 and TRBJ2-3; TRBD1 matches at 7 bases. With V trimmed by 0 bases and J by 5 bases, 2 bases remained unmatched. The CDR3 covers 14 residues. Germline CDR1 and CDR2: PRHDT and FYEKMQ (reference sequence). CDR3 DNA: TGTGCCAGCAGCTTAGGGACAGGGCAAGATACGCAGTATTTT. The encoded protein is CASSLGTGQDTQYF.

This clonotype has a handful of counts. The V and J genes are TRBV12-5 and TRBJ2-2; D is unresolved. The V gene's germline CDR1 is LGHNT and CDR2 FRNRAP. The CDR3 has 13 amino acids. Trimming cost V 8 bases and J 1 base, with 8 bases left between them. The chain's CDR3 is CASRPENTGELFF. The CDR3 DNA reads TGTGCTAGTCGGCCAGAGAACACCGGGGAGCTGTTTTTT.

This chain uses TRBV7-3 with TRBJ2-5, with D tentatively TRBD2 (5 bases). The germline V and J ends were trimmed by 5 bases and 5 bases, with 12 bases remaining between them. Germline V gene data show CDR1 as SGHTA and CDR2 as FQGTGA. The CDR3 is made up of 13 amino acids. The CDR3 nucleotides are TGTGCCAGCAGCCCCCTAGCAAGCGAGACCCAGTACTTC. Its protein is CASSPLASETQYF.

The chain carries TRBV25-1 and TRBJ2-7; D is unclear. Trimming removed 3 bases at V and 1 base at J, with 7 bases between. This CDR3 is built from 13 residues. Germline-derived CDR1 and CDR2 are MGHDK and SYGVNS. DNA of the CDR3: TGTGCCAGCAGTGAGTTGGGTTCCTACGAGCAGTACTTC. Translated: CASSELGSYEQYF.

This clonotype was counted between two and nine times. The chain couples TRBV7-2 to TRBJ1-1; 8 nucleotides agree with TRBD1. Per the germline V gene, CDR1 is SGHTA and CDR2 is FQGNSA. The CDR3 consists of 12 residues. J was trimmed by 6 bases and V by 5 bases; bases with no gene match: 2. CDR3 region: CASSPTGAEAFF. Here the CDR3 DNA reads TGTGCCAGCAGCCCGACAGGGGCTGAAGCTTTCTTT.

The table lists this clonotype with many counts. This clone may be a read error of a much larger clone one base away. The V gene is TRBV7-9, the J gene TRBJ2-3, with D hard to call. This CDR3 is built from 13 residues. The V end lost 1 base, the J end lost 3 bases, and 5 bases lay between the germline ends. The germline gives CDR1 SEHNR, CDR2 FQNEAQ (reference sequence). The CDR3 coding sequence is TGTGCCAGCAGCTTAGGTGAAACAGATACGCAGTATTTT. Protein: CASSLGETDTQYF.